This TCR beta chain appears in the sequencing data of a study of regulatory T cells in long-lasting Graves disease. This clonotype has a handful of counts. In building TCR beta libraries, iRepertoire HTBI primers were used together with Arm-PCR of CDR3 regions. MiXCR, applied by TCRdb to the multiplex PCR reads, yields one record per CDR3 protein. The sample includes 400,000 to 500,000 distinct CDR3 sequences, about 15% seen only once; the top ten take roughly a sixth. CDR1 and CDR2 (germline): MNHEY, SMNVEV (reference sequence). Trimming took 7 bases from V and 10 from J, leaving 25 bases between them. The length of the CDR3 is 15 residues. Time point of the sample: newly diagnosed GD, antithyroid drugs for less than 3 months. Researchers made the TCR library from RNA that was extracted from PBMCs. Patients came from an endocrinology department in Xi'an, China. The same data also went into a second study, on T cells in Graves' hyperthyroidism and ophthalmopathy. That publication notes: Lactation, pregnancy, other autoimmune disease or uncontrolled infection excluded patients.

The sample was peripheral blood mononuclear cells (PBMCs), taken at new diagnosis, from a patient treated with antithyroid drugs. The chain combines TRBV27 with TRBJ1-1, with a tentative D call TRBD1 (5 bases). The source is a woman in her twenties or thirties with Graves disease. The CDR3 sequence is CASTARTRKGWVAFF. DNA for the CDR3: TGTGCCAGCACCGCGCGTACGAGAAAGGGGTGGGTAGCTTTCTTT.